These 18 T cell receptor beta chains share one sample of origin, sequenced in a study of blood T cells in healthy people across ages. PCR was performed a second time for roughly 6 to 12 cycles using a sample-barcoded 5' primer and a J-beta primer mix. Each CDR3 protein gets one entry after TCRdb re-called the 5' RACE reads with MiXCR. The sample records about 1.1 million distinct CDR3 sequences, roughly two fifths being singletons. Sequencing used blood. These receptors originate from a young man in good health.

The chain combines TRBV12-3 or TRBV12-4 with TRBJ2-7; D gene uncertain. The CDR3 consists of 13 residues. Trimming took off 0 bases at V and 4 bases at J, with 7 bases between the two ends. The CDR3 loop reads CASSLATDYEQYF. The CDR3 nucleotides read TGTGCCAGCAGTTTAGCTACAGATTACGAGCAGTACTTC.

This clonotype was seen many times. V and J are TRBV7-2 and TRBJ1-2; D may be TRBD1 (5 bases). This CDR3 spans 14 amino acids. Germline V gives CDR1 SGHTA, CDR2 FQGNSA. V lost 1 base to trimming and J lost 2 bases, with 8 bases between them. CDR3: CASSLGPGNYGYTF. The CDR3 region has the DNA TGTGCCAGCAGCTTAGGCCCAGGGAACTATGGCTACACCTTC.

The rearrangement uses TRBV20-1 and TRBJ2-1, with 10 bases matching TRBD2. The DNA end favors TRBJ2-7, so the J call may be wrong. The germline CDR1 and CDR2 sequences are DFQATT and SNEGSKA (reference sequence). CDR3 length equals 18 residues. CDR3 protein: CSAGGGTSAVSLYNEQYF. In nucleotides, the CDR3 is TGCAGTGCTGGAGGAGGGACTAGCGCGGTCAGTCTTTACAATGAGCAGTACTTC.

This clonotype was seen only once. This chain connects TRBV2 to TRBJ2-3; D remains unclear. The V end lost 7 bases, the J end lost 5 bases, and 19 bases lay between the germline ends. Per germline, CDR1 SNHLY and CDR2 FYNNEI. The CDR3 contains 15 residues. The CDR3 bases are TGTGCCAGCATTCGGGCCACCGCGGTGAGAGATACGCAGTATTTT. Encoded protein: CASIRATAVRDTQYF. Drawing the rest from reference TRBV2 and TRBJ2-3, the complete variable domain is EPEVTQTPSHQVTQMGQEVILRCVPISNHLYFYWYRQILGQKVEFLVSFYNNEISEKSEIFDDQFSVERPDGSNFTLKIRSTKLEDSAMYFCASIRATAVRDTQYFGPGTRLTVL.

This clonotype has just a few counts. J is TRBJ1-1 and V is TRBV5-1; no firm D call. V gave up 0 bases and J gave up 6 bases, with 15 bases separating them. This CDR3 spans 15 amino acids. CDR1 is SGHRS and CDR2 is YFSETQ in the germline V gene. CDR3 amino acids: CASSLDRASAPEAFF. DNA for the CDR3: TGCGCCAGCAGCTTGGACCGGGCCTCTGCCCCTGAAGCTTTCTTT.

This clonotype turned up a few times. The V call is TRBV4-3, the J call TRBJ1-1; D not certain. Germline CDR1 is LGHNA and CDR2 is YSLEER. Trimming took 0 bases from V and 7 from J, leaving 15 bases between them. The CDR3 consists of 15 residues. CDR3 DNA: TGCGCCAGCAGCCAAGATTTTGGCAGAGCCTTTGAAGCTTTCTTT. This codes for CASSQDFGRAFEAFF.

The rearrangement uses TRBV7-3 and TRBJ2-3, with D hard to call. V was clipped by 3 bases and J by 1 base, with 14 bases between them. This CDR3 has 16 amino acids. Germline values: CDR1 SGHTA, CDR2 FQGTGA. CDR3 protein: CASSFGYSVGTDTQYF. CDR3 nucleotide sequence: TGTGCCAGCAGCTTTGGGTATTCGGTGGGCACAGATACGCAGTATTTT.

The V and J genes are TRBV5-1 and TRBJ1-3; 10 bases line up with TRBD1. V shed 6 bases and J 6 bases; nucleotides not matched to a gene: 6. In germline, CDR1 is SGHRS, CDR2 YFSETQ. The CDR3 consists of 14 residues. The CDR3 DNA reads TGCGCCAGCACTAGGACAGGGGGAGAAAACACCATATATTTT. Its protein product is CASTRTGGENTIYF.

J is TRBJ2-2 and V is TRBV5-6, with 9 positions matching TRBD1. V shed 1 base, J shed 0 bases, and the junction held 10 bases outside the gene matches. The germline V gene encodes CDR1 SGHDT and CDR2 YYEEEE. This CDR3 has 19 amino acids. The CDR3, as DNA: TGTGCCAGCAGCTTGTGGTACAGGGGGCGAAGGTCGAACACCGGGGAGCTGTTTTTT. It specifies CASSLWYRGRRSNTGELFF. Drawing the rest from reference TRBV5-6 and TRBJ2-2, the complete variable domain is DAGVTQSPTHLIKTRGQQVTLRCSPKSGHDTVSWYQQALGQGPQFIFQYYEEEERQRGNFPDRFSGHQFPNYSSELNVNALLLGDSALYLCASSLWYRGRRSNTGELFFGEGSRLTVL.

This clonotype was detected only a few times. A much larger clone sits a single nucleotide away, making a read error possible. The rearrangement joins TRBV9 to TRBJ2-7, with D unresolved. The CDR3 loop spans 13 amino acids. The germline V gene has CDR1 SGDLS and CDR2 YYNGEE. V lost 4 bases to trimming and J lost 7 bases, with 15 bases between them. CDR3 DNA sequence: TGTGCCAGCAGCCACGGAAATCCTAATGAGCAGTACTTC. This sequence encodes CASSHGNPNEQYF.

The chain couples TRBV2 to TRBJ1-2, with TRBD1 identical over 8 bases. The CDR3 has 11 amino acids. Trimming at V came to 8 bases and at J to 6 bases, leaving 2 bases not matched to a gene. CDR1 is SNHLY, CDR2 FYNNEI, per germline. The DNA of the CDR3 is TGTGCCAGCGGGGACAGGAATGGCTACACCTTC. As protein: CASGDRNGYTF.

The rearrangement joins TRBV29-1 to TRBJ2-1, with D possibly called TRBD1 or TRBD2 (5 bases each). V was trimmed by 4 bases and J by 6 bases, leaving 13 bases between them. Per germline, CDR1 SQVTM and CDR2 ANQGSEA. The CDR3 is made up of 13 amino acids. The CDR3 bases are TGCAGCGTTGCGTACGGGGCGTCCAATGAGCAGTTCTTC. It codes for CSVAYGASNEQFF.

As to this clonotype: The junction does not match germline at one end; this may be a read error. V usage is TRBV4-3 and J usage is TRBJ1-2; tentatively, D is TRBD1 (6 bases). Germline V lookup: CDR1 LGHNA, CDR2 YSLEER. The CDR3 covers 13 residues. Written as DNA, the CDR3 is TGCGCCAGTAGCCAAGGGGGTGTCTATGGCTACACCTTC. This encodes CASSQGGVYGYTF.

This sequence joins TRBV18 and TRBJ2-7, with D maybe TRBD1 (6 bases). Per germline, CDR1 KGHSH and CDR2 LQKENI. Trimming removed 2 bases from V and 4 bases from J, with 9 bases in between. CDR3 length equals 13 residues. CDR3 in amino acids: CASSPSQGYEQYF. The CDR3 DNA sequence: TGTGCCAGCTCACCATCACAGGGTTACGAGCAGTACTTC.

The genes are TRBV15 and TRBJ2-3; D might be TRBD1 (5 bases). Trimming stripped 2 bases from V and 0 bases from J, with 9 bases between. This CDR3 has 15 amino acids. CDR1 is LNHNV, CDR2 YYDKDF, per germline (reference sequence). The CDR3 sequence: CATSRRTTSTDTQYF. CDR3 sequence (DNA): TGTGCCACCAGCAGACGGACAACTAGCACAGATACGCAGTATTTT.

This clonotype came up a few times. The V and J genes are TRBV6-2 or TRBV6-3 and TRBJ1-1; D unclear. Per the germline V gene, CDR1 is MNHEY and CDR2 is SVGEGT. The germline V and J ends were trimmed by 2 bases and 13 bases, with 14 bases remaining between them. This CDR3 has 12 residues. CDR3 sequence: CASSYQPLVGFF. The CDR3 DNA is TGTGCCAGCAGTTACCAACCCTTGGTCGGTTTCTTT.

This clonotype came up a few times. This chain uses TRBV12-3 or TRBV12-4 with TRBJ1-5, with no clear D. With 6 bases removed from V and 5 bases from J, the gap between germline ends came to 8 bases. CDR3 length: 12 amino acids. CDR3 in DNA: TGTGCCAGCAGACCGGGGTATCAGCCCCAGCATTTT. It is translated as CASRPGYQPQHF.

The rearrangement uses TRBV6-6 and TRBJ2-5, with D possibly being TRBD1 (5 bases). The J call could be wrong; TRBJ2-7 is a better fit for the DNA end. Germline lookup yields CDR1 MNHNY and CDR2 SVGAGI (reference sequence). The CDR3 runs to 14 residues. In DNA form, the CDR3 reads TGTGCCAGCAGTCCCTTTAAAGGGGTTAGCGAGCAGTACTTC. Its translation: CASSPFKGVSEQYF.